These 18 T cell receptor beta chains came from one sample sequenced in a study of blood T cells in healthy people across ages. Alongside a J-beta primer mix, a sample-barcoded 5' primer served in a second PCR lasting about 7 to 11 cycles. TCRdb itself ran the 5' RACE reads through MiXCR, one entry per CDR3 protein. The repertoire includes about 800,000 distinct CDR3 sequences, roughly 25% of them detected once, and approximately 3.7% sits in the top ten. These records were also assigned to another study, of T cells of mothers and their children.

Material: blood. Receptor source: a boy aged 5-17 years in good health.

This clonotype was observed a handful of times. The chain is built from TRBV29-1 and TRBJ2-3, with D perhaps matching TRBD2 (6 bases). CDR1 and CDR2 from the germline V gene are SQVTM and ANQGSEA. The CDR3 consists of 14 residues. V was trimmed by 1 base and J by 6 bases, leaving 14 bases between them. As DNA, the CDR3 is TGCAGCGTTGAAGGCGGGGTAAAACTGGATACGCAGTATTTT. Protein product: CSVEGGVKLDTQYF.

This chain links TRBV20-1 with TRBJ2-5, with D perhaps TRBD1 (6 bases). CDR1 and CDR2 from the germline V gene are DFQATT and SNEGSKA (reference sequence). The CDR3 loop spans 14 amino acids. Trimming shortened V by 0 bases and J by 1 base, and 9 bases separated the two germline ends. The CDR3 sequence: CSARDYRAQETQYF. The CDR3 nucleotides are TGCAGTGCTAGAGATTACAGGGCCCAAGAGACCCAGTACTTC.

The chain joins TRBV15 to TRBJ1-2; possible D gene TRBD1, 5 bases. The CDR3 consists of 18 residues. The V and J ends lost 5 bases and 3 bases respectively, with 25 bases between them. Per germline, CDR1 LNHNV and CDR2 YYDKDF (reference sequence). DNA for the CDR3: TGTGCCACCAGCTTCTTTCTCCCCCTACAACGGGGGTACTATGGCTACACCTTC. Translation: CATSFFLPLQRGYYGYTF.

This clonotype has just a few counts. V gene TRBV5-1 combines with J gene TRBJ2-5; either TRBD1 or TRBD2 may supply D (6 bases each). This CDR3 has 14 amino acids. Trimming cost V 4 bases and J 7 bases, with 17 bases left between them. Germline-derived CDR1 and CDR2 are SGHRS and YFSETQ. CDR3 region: CASSQEGQRGTQYF. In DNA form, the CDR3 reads TGCGCCAGCAGCCAGGAGGGACAACGAGGGACCCAGTACTTC.

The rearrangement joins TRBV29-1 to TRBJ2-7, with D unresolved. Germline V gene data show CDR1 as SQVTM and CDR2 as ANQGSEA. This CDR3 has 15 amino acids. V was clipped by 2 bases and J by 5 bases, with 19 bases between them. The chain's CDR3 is CSVELSSSVVDEQYF. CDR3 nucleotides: TGCAGCGTTGAACTGTCTTCCTCGGTCGTGGACGAGCAGTACTTC.

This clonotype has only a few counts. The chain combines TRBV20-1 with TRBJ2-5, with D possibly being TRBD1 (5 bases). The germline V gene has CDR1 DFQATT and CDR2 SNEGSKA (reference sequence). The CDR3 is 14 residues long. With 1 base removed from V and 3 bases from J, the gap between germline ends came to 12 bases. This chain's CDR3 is CSARVAGRKETQYF. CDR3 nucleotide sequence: TGCAGTGCTAGAGTGGCAGGGCGTAAAGAGACCCAGTACTTC.

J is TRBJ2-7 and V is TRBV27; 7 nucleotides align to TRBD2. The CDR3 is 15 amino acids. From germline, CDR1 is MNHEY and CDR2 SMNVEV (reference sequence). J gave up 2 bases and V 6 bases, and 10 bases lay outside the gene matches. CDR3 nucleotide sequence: TGTGCCAGCAGCGAGCGACTAGCCGGAGCCTACGAGCAGTACTTC. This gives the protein CASSERLAGAYEQYF.

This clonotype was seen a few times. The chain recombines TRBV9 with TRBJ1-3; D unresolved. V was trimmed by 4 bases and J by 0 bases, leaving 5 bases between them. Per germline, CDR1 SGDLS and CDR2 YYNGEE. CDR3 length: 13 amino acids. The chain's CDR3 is CASSTFSGNTIYF. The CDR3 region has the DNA TGTGCCAGCAGCACATTCTCTGGAAACACCATATATTTT.

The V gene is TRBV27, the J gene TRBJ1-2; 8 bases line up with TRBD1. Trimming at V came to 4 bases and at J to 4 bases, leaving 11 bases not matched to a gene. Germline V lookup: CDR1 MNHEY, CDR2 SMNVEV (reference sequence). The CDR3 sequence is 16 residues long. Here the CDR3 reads CASSSFRTGLGYGYTF. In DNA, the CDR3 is TGTGCCAGCAGTTCCTTCAGGACAGGGTTGGGCTATGGCTACACCTTC.

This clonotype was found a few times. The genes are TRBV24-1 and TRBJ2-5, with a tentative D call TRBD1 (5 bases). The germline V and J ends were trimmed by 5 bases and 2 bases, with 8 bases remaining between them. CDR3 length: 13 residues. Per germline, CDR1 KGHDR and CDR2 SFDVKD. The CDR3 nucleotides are TGTGCCACCAGTGCGGCAGGGCAAGAGACCCAGTACTTC. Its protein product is CATSAAGQETQYF.

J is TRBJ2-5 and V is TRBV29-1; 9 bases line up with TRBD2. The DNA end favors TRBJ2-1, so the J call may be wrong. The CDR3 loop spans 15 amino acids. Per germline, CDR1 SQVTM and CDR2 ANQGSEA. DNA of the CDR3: TGCAGCGTTGATGGCGCGGGAGGGCCTAATAATGAGCAGTTCTTC. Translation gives CSVDGAGGPNNEQFF.

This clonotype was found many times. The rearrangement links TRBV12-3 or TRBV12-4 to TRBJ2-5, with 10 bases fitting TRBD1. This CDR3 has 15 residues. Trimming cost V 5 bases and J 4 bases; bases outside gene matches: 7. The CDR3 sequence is CASSRPGQGSETQYF. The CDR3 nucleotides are TGTGCCAGCAGTCGACCGGGACAGGGGTCAGAGACCCAGTACTTC.

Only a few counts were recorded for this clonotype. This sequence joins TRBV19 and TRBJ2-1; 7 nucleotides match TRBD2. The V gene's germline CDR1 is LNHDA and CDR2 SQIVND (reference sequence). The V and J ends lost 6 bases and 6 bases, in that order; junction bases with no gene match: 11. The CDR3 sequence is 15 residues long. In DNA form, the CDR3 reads TGTGCCAGTAGCCTGACCGCTAGCGGTCTCAATGAGCAGTTCTTC. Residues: CASSLTASGLNEQFF.

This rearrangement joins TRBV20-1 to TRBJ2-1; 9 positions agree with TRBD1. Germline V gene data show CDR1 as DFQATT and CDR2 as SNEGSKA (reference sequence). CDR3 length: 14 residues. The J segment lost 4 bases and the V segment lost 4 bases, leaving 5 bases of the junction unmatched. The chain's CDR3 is CSAKGQGRYNEQFF. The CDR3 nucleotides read TGCAGTGCTAAGGGACAGGGAAGGTACAATGAGCAGTTCTTC.

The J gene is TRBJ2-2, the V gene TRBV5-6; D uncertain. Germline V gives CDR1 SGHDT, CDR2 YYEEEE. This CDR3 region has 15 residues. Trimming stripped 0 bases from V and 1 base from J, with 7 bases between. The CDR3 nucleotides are TGTGCCAGCAGCTTGGGGTTAGAGAACACCGGGGAGCTGTTTTTT. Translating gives CASSLGLENTGELFF.

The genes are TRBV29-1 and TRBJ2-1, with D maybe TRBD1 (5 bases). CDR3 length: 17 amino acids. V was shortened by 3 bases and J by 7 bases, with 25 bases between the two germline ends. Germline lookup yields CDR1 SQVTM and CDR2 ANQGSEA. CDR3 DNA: TGCAGCGTTGAGAAGGTTGGTGGGGCCCGGAACGGTAATGAGCAGTTCTTC. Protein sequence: CSVEKVGGARNGNEQFF.

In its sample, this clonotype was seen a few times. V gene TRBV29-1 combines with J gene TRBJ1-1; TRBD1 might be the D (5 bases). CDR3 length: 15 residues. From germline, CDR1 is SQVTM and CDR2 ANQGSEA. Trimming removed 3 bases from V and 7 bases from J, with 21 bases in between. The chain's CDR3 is CSVDSEQGGWDEAFF. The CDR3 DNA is TGCAGCGTTGACTCGGAGCAGGGCGGATGGGATGAAGCTTTCTTT. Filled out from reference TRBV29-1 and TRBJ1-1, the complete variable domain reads SAVISQKPSRDICQRGTSLTIQCQVDSQVTMMFWYRQQPGQSLTLIATANQGSEATYESGFVIDKFPISRPNLTFSTLTVSNMSPEDSSIYLCSVDSEQGGWDEAFFGQGTRLTVV.

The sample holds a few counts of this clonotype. CDR3 sequence (DNA): TGCGCCAGCAGCTTAGAAGGAGTAGCGGGAGGAGAGACCCAGTACTTC. It encodes CASSLEGVAGGETQYF. The chain couples TRBV5-1 to TRBJ2-5, with 10 bases fitting TRBD2. This CDR3 contains 16 residues. Germline V lookup: CDR1 SGHRS, CDR2 YFSETQ. Unmatched junction bases numbered 8, after V lost 2 bases and J lost 4 bases.